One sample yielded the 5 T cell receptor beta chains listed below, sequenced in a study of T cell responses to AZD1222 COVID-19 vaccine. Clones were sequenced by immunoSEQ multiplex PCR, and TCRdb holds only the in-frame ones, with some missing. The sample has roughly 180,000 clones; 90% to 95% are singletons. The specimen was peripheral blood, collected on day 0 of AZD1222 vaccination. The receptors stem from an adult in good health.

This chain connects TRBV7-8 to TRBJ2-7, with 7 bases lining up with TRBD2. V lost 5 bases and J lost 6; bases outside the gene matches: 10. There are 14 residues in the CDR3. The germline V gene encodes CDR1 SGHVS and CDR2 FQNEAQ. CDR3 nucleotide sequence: TGTGCCAGCAGCCGCACTACGCGGGAGTTCGAGCAGTACTTC. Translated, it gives CASSRTTREFEQYF.

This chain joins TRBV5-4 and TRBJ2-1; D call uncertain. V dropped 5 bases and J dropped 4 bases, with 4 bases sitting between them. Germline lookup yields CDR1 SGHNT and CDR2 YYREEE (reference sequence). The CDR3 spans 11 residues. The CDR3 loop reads CASRDYNEQFF. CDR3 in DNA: TGTGCCAGCAGGGATTACAATGAGCAGTTCTTC.

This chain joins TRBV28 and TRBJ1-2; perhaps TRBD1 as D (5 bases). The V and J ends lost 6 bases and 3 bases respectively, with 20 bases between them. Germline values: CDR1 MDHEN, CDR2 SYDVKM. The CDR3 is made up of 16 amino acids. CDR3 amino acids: CASSPWDLEGHYGYTF. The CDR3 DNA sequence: TGTGCCAGCAGCCCATGGGACTTGGAGGGTCACTATGGCTACACCTTC.

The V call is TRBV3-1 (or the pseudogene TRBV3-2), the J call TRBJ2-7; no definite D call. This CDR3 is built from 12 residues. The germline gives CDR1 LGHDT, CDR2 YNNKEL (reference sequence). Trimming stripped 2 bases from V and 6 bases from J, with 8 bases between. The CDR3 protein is CASSQSPSEQYF. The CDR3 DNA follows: TGTGCCAGCAGCCAATCCCCGAGCGAGCAGTACTTC.

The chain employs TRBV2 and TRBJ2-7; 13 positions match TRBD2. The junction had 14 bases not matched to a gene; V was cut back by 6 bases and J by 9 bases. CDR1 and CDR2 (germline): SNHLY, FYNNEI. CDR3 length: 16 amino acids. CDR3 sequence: CASRGGLAGTARTQYF. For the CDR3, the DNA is TGTGCCAGCAGGGGGGGACTAGCGGGAACCGCCAGAACGCAGTACTTC.